This TCR beta chain derives from a study of cytomegalovirus exposure and HLA in healthy donors. Across the whole study: The 120 or so validation repertoires used the same platform as the approximately 620 first-cohort repertoires (as reported by a later analysis). Whole-study findings and limits: Reports showed the classifier diagnosing cytomegalovirus status with high specificity and sensitivity. Rare TCR sequences dominated, though some public TCRs recurred in many donors.

Germline V CDR1 and CDR2: SNHLY, FYNNEI. V lost 5 bases, J lost 9 bases, and 8 bases stayed unmatched. This CDR3 spans 14 amino acids. In regard to this clone: The antigen is undetermined.

Sequencing used immunoSEQ multiplex PCR; TCRdb keeps in-frame clones, though not all of them. This sample yields a few hundred thousand clones, of which approximately 90% are seen a single time; 0.84% belongs to the top ten. V gene TRBV2 combines with J gene TRBJ2-1, with 9 bases lining up with TRBD2. This receptor was identified in a woman aged 18-29 years in good health and CMV-seronegative. Sequencing was carried out using PBMCs. The CDR3 spells CASSIAGVTVEQFF. The CDR3 coding sequence is TGTGCCAGCAGTATAGCGGGAGTGACGGTTGAGCAGTTCTTC.